In this sample, the clone carrying this TCR beta chain turned up many times. What it binds is unknown. This specimen comes from a study of CD8 T cells in ankylosing spondylitis. Points from the study as a whole: Reported data indicate significant enrichment of disease-linked clones within matched ankylosing spondylitis synovial fluid. Typical of ankylosing spondylitis blood, it appeared, was a TCR beta motif of several highly homologous variants. CD8+ cells made up the disease-linked clones, which were relatively rare in peripheral blood.

5'-RACE, quantitative and with molecular barcodes, yielded the TCR beta libraries. TCRdb reanalysed the 5' RACE reads using MiXCR and keeps one entry per CDR3 protein. The sample includes 36,000 or so distinct CDR3 sequences, 4.5% to 6% of them seen just once. This clonotype was obtained from a male donor with ankylosing spondylitis or in good health (not recorded which). Material: blood, either unsorted or a sorted T cell fraction (not recorded which).

The CDR3, as DNA: TGCAGCGTGGAACATGGGGAGCCCCAGTACTTC. Its translation: CSVEHGEPQYF. The chain combines TRBV29-1 with TRBJ2-5; D possibly corresponds to TRBD2 (5 bases). The CDR3 has 11 residues. Deletions cut 6 bases from V and 9 bases from J, with 14 bases between. The germline V gene encodes CDR1 SQVTM and CDR2 ANQGSEA.